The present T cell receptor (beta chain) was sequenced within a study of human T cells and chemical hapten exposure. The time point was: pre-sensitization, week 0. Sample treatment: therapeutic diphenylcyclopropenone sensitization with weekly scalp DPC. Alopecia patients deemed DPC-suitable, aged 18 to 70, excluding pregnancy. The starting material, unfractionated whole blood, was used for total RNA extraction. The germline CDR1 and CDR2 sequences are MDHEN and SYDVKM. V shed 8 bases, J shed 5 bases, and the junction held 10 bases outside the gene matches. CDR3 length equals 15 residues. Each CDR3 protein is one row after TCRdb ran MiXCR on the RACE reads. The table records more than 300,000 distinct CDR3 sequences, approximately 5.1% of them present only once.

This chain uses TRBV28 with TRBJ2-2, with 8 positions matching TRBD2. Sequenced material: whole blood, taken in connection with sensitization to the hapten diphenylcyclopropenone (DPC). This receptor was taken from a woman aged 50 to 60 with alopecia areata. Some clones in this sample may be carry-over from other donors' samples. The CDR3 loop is CASAPAGGRTGELFF. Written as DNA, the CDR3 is TGTGCCAGCGCCCCGGCGGGAGGAAGGACCGGGGAGCTGTTTTTT. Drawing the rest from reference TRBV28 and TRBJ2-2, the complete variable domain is DVKVTQSSRYLVKRTGEKVFLECVQDMDHENMFWYRQDPGLGLRLIYFSYDVKMKEKGDIPEGYSVSREKKERFSLILESASTNQTSMYLCASAPAGGRTGELFFGEGSRLTVL.